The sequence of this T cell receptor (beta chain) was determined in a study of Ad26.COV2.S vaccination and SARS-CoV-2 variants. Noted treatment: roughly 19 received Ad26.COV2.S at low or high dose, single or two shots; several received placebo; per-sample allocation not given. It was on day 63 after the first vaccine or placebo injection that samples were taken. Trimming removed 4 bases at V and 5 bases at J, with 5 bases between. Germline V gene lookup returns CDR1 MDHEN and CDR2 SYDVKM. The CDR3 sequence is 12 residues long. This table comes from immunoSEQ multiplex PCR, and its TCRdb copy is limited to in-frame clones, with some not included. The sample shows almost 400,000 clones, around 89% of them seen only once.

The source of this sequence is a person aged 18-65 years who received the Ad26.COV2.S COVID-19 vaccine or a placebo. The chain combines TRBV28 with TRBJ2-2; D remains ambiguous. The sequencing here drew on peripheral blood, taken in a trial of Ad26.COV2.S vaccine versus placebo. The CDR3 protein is CASSSGTGELFF. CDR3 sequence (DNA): TGTGCCAGCAGTTCTGGGACCGGGGAGCTGTTTTTT.